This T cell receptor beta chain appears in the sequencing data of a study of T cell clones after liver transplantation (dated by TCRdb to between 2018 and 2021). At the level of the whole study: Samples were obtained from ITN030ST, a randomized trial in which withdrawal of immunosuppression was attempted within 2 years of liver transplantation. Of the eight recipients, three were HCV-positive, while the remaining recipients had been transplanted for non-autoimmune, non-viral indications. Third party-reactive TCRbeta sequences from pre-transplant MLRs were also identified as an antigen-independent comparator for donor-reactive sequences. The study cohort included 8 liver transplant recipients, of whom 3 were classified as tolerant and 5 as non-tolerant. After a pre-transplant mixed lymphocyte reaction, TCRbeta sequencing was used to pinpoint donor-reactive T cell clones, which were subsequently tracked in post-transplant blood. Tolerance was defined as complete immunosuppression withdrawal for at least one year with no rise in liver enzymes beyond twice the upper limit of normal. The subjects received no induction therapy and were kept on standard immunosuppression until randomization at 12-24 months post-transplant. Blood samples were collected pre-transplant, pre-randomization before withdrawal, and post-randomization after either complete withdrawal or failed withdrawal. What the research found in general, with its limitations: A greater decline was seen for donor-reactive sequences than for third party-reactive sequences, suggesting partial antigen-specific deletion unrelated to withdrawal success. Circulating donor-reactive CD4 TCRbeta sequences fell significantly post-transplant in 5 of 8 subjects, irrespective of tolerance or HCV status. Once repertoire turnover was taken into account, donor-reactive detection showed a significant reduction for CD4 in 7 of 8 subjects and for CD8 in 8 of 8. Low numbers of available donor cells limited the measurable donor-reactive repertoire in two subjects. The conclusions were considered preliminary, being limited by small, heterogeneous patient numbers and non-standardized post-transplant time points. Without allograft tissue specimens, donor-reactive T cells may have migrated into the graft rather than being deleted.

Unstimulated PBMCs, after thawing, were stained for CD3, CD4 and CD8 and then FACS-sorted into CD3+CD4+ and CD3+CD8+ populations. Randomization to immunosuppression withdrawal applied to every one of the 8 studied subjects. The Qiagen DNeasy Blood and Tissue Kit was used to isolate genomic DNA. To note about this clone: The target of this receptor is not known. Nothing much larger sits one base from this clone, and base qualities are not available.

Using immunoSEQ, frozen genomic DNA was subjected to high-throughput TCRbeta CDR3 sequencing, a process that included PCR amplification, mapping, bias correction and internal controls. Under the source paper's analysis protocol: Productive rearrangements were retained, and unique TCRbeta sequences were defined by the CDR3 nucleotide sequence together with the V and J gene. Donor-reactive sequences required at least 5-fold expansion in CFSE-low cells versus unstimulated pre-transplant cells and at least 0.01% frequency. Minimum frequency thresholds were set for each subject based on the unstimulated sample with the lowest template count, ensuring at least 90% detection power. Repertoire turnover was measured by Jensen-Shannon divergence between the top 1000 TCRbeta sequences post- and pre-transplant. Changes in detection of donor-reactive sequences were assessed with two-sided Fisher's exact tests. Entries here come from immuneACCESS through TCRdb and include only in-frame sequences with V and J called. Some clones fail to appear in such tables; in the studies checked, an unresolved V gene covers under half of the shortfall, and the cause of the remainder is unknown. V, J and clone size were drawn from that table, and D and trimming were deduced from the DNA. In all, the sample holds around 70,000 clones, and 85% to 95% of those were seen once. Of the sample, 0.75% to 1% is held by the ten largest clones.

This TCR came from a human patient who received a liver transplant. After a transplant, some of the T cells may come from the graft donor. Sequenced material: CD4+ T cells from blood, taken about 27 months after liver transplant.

The DNA sequence is as follows: TGTGCCAGCAGCCTGGGACAGGGGGCAAACACTGAAGCTTTCTTT. This encodes CASSLGQGANTEAFF. The rearranged segments are TRBV4-2 and TRBJ1-1, with 12 bases aligning to TRBD1. Spanning cysteine to phenylalanine, the CDR3 consists of 15 amino acids. Here the CDR3 DNA is all that survives: 45 bases in frame from base 1. From a lookup of the germline V gene, CDR1 and CDR2 are LGHNA and YNFKEQ. Trimming leaves V shorter by 4 bases and J shorter by 2 bases, with the junction holding 2 bases beyond the gene matches.